The 32 T cell receptor beta chains listed next were all sequenced from one sample in a study of blood T cell repertoires in COVID-19. Assay used: immunoSEQ multiplex PCR; TCRdb lists only in-frame clones, some missing. The sample has about 350,000 clones, about 90% seen once; the top ten hold under 1.3%. Sequenced material: PBMCs or T cells enriched from blood (not recorded which). Source of these receptors: a woman aged 25 to 39 who had recovered from COVID-19.

The chain uses TRBV19 and TRBJ1-4; TRBD1 aligns across 10 bases. This CDR3 is built from 16 residues. The trim removed 8 bases at V and 8 bases at J, leaving 14 bases unmatched. The V gene's germline CDR1 is LNHDA and CDR2 SQIVND (reference sequence). Here the CDR3 DNA reads TGTGCCAGTCTACGAGGGACAGGGGTTGCCGGAGAAAAACTGTTTTTT. It codes for CASLRGTGVAGEKLFF. Filled out from reference TRBV19 and TRBJ1-4, the complete variable domain reads DGGITQSPKYLFRKEGQNVTLSCEQNLNHDAMYWYRQDPGQGLRLIYYSQIVNDFQKGDIAEGYSVSREKKESFPLTVTSAQKNPTAFYLCASLRGTGVAGEKLFFGSGTQLSVL.

The rearrangement joins TRBV11-2 to TRBJ1-1; 7 bases fit TRBD1. Unmatched junction bases numbered 8, after V lost 0 bases and J lost 4 bases. CDR1 is SGHAT and CDR2 is FQNNGV in the germline V gene. CDR3 length: 16 residues. DNA of the CDR3: TGTGCCAGCAGCTTAGATAGACAGGGTAGGAGCACTGAAGCTTTCTTT. Protein: CASSLDRQGRSTEAFF.

This chain joins TRBV30 and TRBJ1-1; TRBD1 might be the D (5 bases). The CDR3 consists of 11 residues. Germline V gives CDR1 GTSNPN, CDR2 SVGIG (reference sequence). The germline V and J ends were trimmed by 5 bases and 6 bases, with 10 bases remaining between them. The chain's CDR3 is CAWQGSAEAFF. CDR3 nucleotides: TGTGCCTGGCAGGGCTCGGCTGAAGCTTTCTTT. Supplemented by reference TRBV30 and TRBJ1-1, the full variable domain reads SQTIHQWPATLVQPVGSPLSLECTVEGTSNPNLYWYRQAAGRGLQLLFYSVGIGQISSEVPQNLSASRPQDRQFILSSKKLLLSDSGFYLCAWQGSAEAFFGQGTRLTVV.

This chain joins TRBV5-6 and TRBJ2-3, with 10 nucleotides matching TRBD2. From germline, CDR1 is SGHDT and CDR2 YYEEEE. V lost 0 bases to trimming and J lost 1 base; unmatched junction nucleotides: 2. This CDR3 has 16 amino acids. The DNA for the CDR3 is TGTGCCAGCAGCTTGGAAACTAGCGGGGGCACAGATACGCAGTATTTT. Its protein product is CASSLETSGGTDTQYF. The full variable domain, completed using reference TRBV5-6 and TRBJ2-3, is DAGVTQSPTHLIKTRGQQVTLRCSPKSGHDTVSWYQQALGQGPQFIFQYYEEEERQRGNFPDRFSGHQFPNYSSELNVNALLLGDSALYLCASSLETSGGTDTQYFGPGTRLTVL.

This clone has at least ten counts. The same CDR3 also results from other DNA sequences found in this sample. The V and J genes are TRBV7-9 and TRBJ2-3; 9 bases are shared with TRBD1. V was pared by 7 bases and J by 6 bases, with 14 bases of the junction left unmatched. Germline V gene sequence: CDR1 SEHNR, CDR2 FQNEAQ (reference sequence). This CDR3 has 16 residues. CDR3 sequence reads: CASTFLRGQGPDTQYF. The CDR3 DNA follows: TGTGCCAGCACCTTCCTAAGGGGACAGGGACCCGATACGCAGTATTTT.

The chain joins TRBV7-9 to TRBJ1-6, with 9 bases lining up with TRBD1. V lost 5 bases to trimming and J lost 7 bases; unmatched junction nucleotides: 6. The CDR3 contains 15 residues. Germline values: CDR1 SEHNR, CDR2 FQNEAQ (reference sequence). The CDR3 DNA sequence: TGTGCCAGCAGCGGGGGACAGGGACCCAATTCACCCCTCCACTTT. Its protein is CASSGGQGPNSPLHF.

The genes are TRBV5-4 and TRBJ2-5, with TRBD2 matching 9 bases. Germline V lookup: CDR1 SGHNT, CDR2 YYREEE (reference sequence). The junction had 6 bases not matched to a gene; V was cut back by 4 bases and J by 2 bases. This CDR3 comprises 15 residues. For the CDR3, the DNA is TGTGCCAGCAGCGTGCTAGCGGGGTTTCAAGAGACCCAGTACTTC. Translating it yields CASSVLAGFQETQYF.

The rearrangement links TRBV7-9 to TRBJ2-1; D gene ambiguous. The CDR3 sequence is 14 residues long. V lost 0 bases and J 8 bases, leaving 11 bases between the germline ends. Per the germline V gene, CDR1 is SEHNR and CDR2 is FQNEAQ (reference sequence). CDR3 sequence (DNA): TGTGCCAGCAGCTTAGCTTGGCCCGAAGATGAGCAGTTCTTC. This translates into CASSLAWPEDEQFF.

The CDR3 DNA follows: TGTGCCAGCAGCTACAGGAGAGCAACTAATGAAAAACTGTTTTTT. This codes for CASSYRRATNEKLFF. This sequence joins TRBV7-2 and TRBJ1-4; TRBD1 might be the D (5 bases). Germline V gene lookup returns CDR1 SGHTA and CDR2 FQGNSA. The CDR3 covers 15 residues. Trimming stripped 4 bases from V and 0 bases from J, with 9 bases between.

The CDR3 coding sequence is TGTGCCAGCAGCGCAGTTGGACAGCCCTATGGCTACACCTTC. Translating it yields CASSAVGQPYGYTF. V usage is TRBV9 and J usage is TRBJ1-2; possibly TRBD1 for D (6 bases). CDR3 size: 14 residues. With 3 bases removed from V and 4 bases from J, the gap between germline ends came to 13 bases. Germline assignment: CDR1 SGDLS and CDR2 YYNGEE.

In this sample, this clone turned up once. J is TRBJ1-1 and V is TRBV28; possible D gene TRBD1, 5 bases. CDR3 length: 17 amino acids. V was trimmed by 3 bases and J by 4 bases, leaving 21 bases between them. Germline loops: CDR1 MDHEN, CDR2 SYDVKM. This CDR3 reads CASSFADPLGVSTEAFF. The CDR3 bases are TGTGCCAGCAGTTTCGCTGACCCCTTAGGGGTTTCCACTGAAGCTTTCTTT.

This clone was seen a single time. The genes are TRBV6-5 and TRBJ1-5, with D possibly being TRBD1 (6 bases). The CDR3 length is 15 residues. Looked up from germline, CDR1 is MNHEY and CDR2 is SVGAGI. Trimming shortened V by 5 bases and J by 5 bases, and 16 bases separated the two germline ends. In DNA, the CDR3 is TGTGCCAGCAGTCACGGAGGGGGGGTGGATCAGCCCCAGCATTTT. It yields the protein CASSHGGGVDQPQHF.

This clone turned up a few times. This sample also contains other DNA sequences that code for the same CDR3. V is TRBV7-2 and J is TRBJ2-2; D is ambiguous. V gave up 0 bases and J gave up 0 bases, with 5 bases separating them. This CDR3 has 15 amino acids. Germline loops: CDR1 SGHTA, CDR2 FQGNSA. The CDR3 loop is CASSLAGANTGELFF. The CDR3 bases are TGTGCCAGCAGCTTAGCCGGAGCGAACACCGGGGAGCTGTTTTTT.

The rearrangement uses TRBV11-2 and TRBJ1-2; TRBD1 aligns across 9 bases. CDR3 length: 15 residues. Germline CDR1 is SGHAT and CDR2 is FQNNGV. V dropped 5 bases and J dropped 2; count of bases not matched to a gene: 6. Written as DNA, the CDR3 is TGTGCCAGCAGCAGGCCGGGACAGGGAAACTATGGCTACACCTTC. It translates to CASSRPGQGNYGYTF. The entire variable domain, with the rest obtained from reference TRBV11-2 and TRBJ1-2, is as follows: EAGVAQSPRYKIIEKRQSVAFWCNPISGHATLYWYQQILGQGPKLLIQFQNNGVVDDSQLPKDRFSAERLKGVDSTLKIQPAKLEDSAVYLCASSRPGQGNYGYTFGSGTRLTVV.

As to this clone: Other DNA sequences in the same sample also yield this CDR3. CDR3 DNA: TGTGCCAGCAGCCCAGGACAGGGTAATTCACCCCTCCACTTT. The encoded protein is CASSPGQGNSPLHF. The chain has TRBV5-4 and TRBJ1-6, with 8 bases that match TRBD1. Unmatched junction bases numbered 3, after V lost 4 bases and J lost 6 bases. The CDR3 loop spans 14 amino acids. Germline assignment: CDR1 SGHNT and CDR2 YYREEE (reference sequence). Based on the CDR3 plus reference TRBV5-4 and TRBJ1-6, the full variable domain is ETGVTQSPTHLIKTRGQQVTLRCSSQSGHNTVSWYQQALGQGPQFIFQYYREEENGRGNFPPRFSGLQFPNYSSELNVNALELDDSALYLCASSPGQGNSPLHFGNGTRLTVT.

The chain carries TRBV24-1 and TRBJ1-4; 8 bases match TRBD1. Per the germline V gene, CDR1 is KGHDR and CDR2 is SFDVKD. The CDR3 loop spans 15 amino acids. V shed 4 bases, J shed 7 bases, and the junction held 7 bases outside the gene matches. Written as DNA, the CDR3 is TGTGCCACCAGTGACACACAGGGGGGAAGTGAAAAACTGTTTTTT. Its translation: CATSDTQGGSEKLFF.

The V gene is TRBV24-1, the J gene TRBJ2-5; D is possibly TRBD1 (5 bases). The germline V gene has CDR1 KGHDR and CDR2 SFDVKD. The CDR3 has 13 residues. V shed 5 bases and J shed 5 bases, with 11 bases lying between them. CDR3 sequence reads: CATSGRRAETQYF. The CDR3 DNA follows: TGTGCCACCAGTGGACGCAGGGCGGAGACCCAGTACTTC.

The chain employs TRBV24-1 and TRBJ1-5; the match to TRBD1 covers 8 bases. This CDR3 has 13 amino acids. CDR1 and CDR2 (germline): KGHDR, SFDVKD. The junction had 3 bases not matched to a gene; V was cut back by 10 bases and J by 2 bases. This CDR3 is CATADRGNQPQHF. The CDR3 DNA follows: TGTGCCACTGCGGACAGGGGCAATCAGCCCCAGCATTTT.

The V and J genes are TRBV4-1 and TRBJ1-2; no reliable D call. The CDR3 spans 13 residues. CDR1 is MGHRA and CDR2 is YSYEKL in the germline V gene. The ends were cut back, 0 bases at V and 3 bases at J, with 5 bases in the middle. The CDR3 DNA follows: TGCGCCAGCAGCCAAGACGGTCACTATGGCTACACCTTC. Encoded protein: CASSQDGHYGYTF.

This clone was found once. The chain links TRBV18 to TRBJ1-1; D unresolved. CDR1 and CDR2 (germline): KGHSH, LQKENI. The CDR3 is 14 amino acids. V lost 3 bases and J lost 1, with 9 bases in between. The DNA of the CDR3 is TGTGCCAGCTCACCCACCTCTACGAACACTGAAGCTTTCTTT. Translated: CASSPTSTNTEAFF.

The CDR3 protein is CASSSRTGNTGELFF. In nucleotides, the CDR3 is TGTGCCAGCAGCTCTCGGACAGGGAACACCGGGGAGCTGTTTTTT. The chain carries TRBV11-3 and TRBJ2-2; 7 bases map to TRBD1. This CDR3 comprises 15 residues. Germline CDR1 SGHNT, CDR2 YENEEA. With V trimmed by 4 bases and J by 1 base, 3 bases remained unmatched.

A single count supports this clone. The chain recombines TRBV14 with TRBJ2-7; possible D gene TRBD1, 6 bases. Per the germline V gene, CDR1 is SGHDN and CDR2 is FVKESK. The V end lost 1 base, the J end lost 9 bases, and 13 bases lay between the germline ends. The CDR3 extends over 13 amino acids. The CDR3 nucleotides read TGTGCCAGCAGCCAAGCCGGGACATCTGTGCAGTACTTC. Translation gives CASSQAGTSVQYF.

This chain links TRBV24-1 with TRBJ2-2; the match to TRBD2 covers 9 bases. V was clipped by 5 bases and J by 0 bases; unmatched bases: 9. This CDR3 comprises 18 residues. Looked up from germline, CDR1 is KGHDR and CDR2 is SFDVKD. The CDR3 nucleotides are TGTGCCACCAGTGCCTCACAAAGGACTAGCGCGAACACCGGGGAGCTGTTTTTT. Protein: CATSASQRTSANTGELFF.

The V gene is TRBV18, the J gene TRBJ1-1, with D maybe TRBD1 (5 bases). This CDR3 is 12 amino acids long. Germline values: CDR1 KGHSH, CDR2 LQKENI. V was cut by 6 bases and J by 10 bases, with 15 bases left in between. The DNA for the CDR3 is TGTGCCAGCTCTCGAAGCAGGGATACAGCTTTCTTT. Amino acids: CASSRSRDTAFF.

The chain employs TRBV5-6 and TRBJ2-1; possibly TRBD2 for D (6 bases). The CDR3 is 12 amino acids. CDR1 and CDR2 from the germline V gene are SGHDT and YYEEEE. Trimming took off 4 bases at V and 8 bases at J, with 10 bases between the two ends. This chain's CDR3 is CASSTTSYEQFF. The CDR3 DNA is TGTGCCAGCAGCACGACTAGTTATGAGCAGTTCTTC.

The chain is built from TRBV7-2 and TRBJ1-1; D call uncertain. The V end was cut by 0 bases, the J end by 0 bases, with 8 bases between. Germline V gene lookup returns CDR1 SGHTA and CDR2 FQGNSA. This CDR3 comprises 15 residues. The chain's CDR3 is CASSLAEGMNTEAFF. In DNA, the CDR3 is TGTGCCAGCAGCTTAGCGGAGGGTATGAACACTGAAGCTTTCTTT.

The chain has TRBV12-3 or TRBV12-4 and TRBJ1-2, with a weak D call TRBD1 (6 bases). Trimming pared 3 bases from V and 6 bases from J, leaving 11 bases between. CDR3 size: 13 residues. CDR3 loop: CASSLLQGNGYTF. CDR3 coding DNA: TGTGCCAGCAGTTTGCTTCAGGGGAATGGCTACACCTTC.

The chain carries TRBV30 and TRBJ1-1; no definite D call. Germline values: CDR1 GTSNPN, CDR2 SVGIG (reference sequence). The CDR3 loop spans 13 amino acids. Trimming left V 0 bases short and J 0 bases short, with 5 bases between. The CDR3 DNA reads as TGTGCCTGGAGTGTACTCGTGAACACTGAAGCTTTCTTT. This gives the protein CAWSVLVNTEAFF.

This clone was seen just once. The chain recombines TRBV27 with TRBJ2-3; D ambiguous. Looked up from germline, CDR1 is MNHEY and CDR2 is SMNVEV (reference sequence). The ends were cut back, 6 bases at V and 0 bases at J, with 7 bases in the middle. The CDR3 loop spans 13 amino acids. CDR3 in amino acids: CASSPFSTDTQYF. Here the CDR3 DNA reads TGTGCCAGCAGCCCGTTTAGCACAGATACGCAGTATTTT.

This chain connects TRBV2 to TRBJ1-2; a weak D match, TRBD1 (5 bases). The V end lost 4 bases, the J end lost 4 bases, and 7 bases lay between the germline ends. Germline CDR1 is SNHLY and CDR2 is FYNNEI. The CDR3 spans 12 residues. The CDR3 coding sequence is TGTGCCAGCAGTGTCAGGGTCTATGGCTACACCTTC. Translating gives CASSVRVYGYTF.

The V and J genes are TRBV7-9 and TRBJ2-1; the match to TRBD1 covers 12 bases. Germline lookup yields CDR1 SEHNR and CDR2 FQNEAQ (reference sequence). This CDR3 region has 15 residues. The J segment lost 9 bases and the V segment lost 5 bases, leaving 8 bases of the junction unmatched. The CDR3 nucleotides are TGTGCCAGCAGCACAATTGGGACAGGGGGCCCTGAGCAGTTCTTC. Residues: CASSTIGTGGPEQFF. The whole variable domain, filled in from reference TRBV7-9 and TRBJ2-1, reads DTGVSQNPRHKITKRGQNVTFRCDPISEHNRLYWYRQTLGQGPEFLTYFQNEAQLEKSRLLSDRFSAERPKGSFSTLEIQRTEQGDSAMYLCASSTIGTGGPEQFFGPGTRLTVL.

The chain employs TRBV18 and TRBJ2-2; TRBD1 agrees at 7 bases. The CDR3 covers 15 residues. Unmatched junction bases numbered 2, after V lost 1 base and J lost 3 bases. CDR1 is KGHSH, CDR2 LQKENI, per germline. The CDR3 is CASSPQTGDTGELFF. The CDR3 region has the DNA TGTGCCAGCTCACCACAAACAGGGGACACCGGGGAGCTGTTTTTT.